This record covers a single TCR beta chain. Its antigen is still unknown. The protocol was immunoSEQ multiplex PCR, while the TCRdb copy is restricted to in-frame clones and leaves out a portion. This sample has tens of thousands of clones; approximately 90% occur once, and the top ten carry about a quarter. V dropped 3 bases and J dropped 5 bases, with 11 bases sitting between them. CDR3 length: 15 amino acids. Germline V lookup: CDR1 LNHDA, CDR2 SQIVND (reference sequence). This sample was included in a study of T cell responses to AZD1222 COVID-19 vaccine. Overall study: Researchers grouped second doses given at about 4 or about 12 weeks into one pool. Study-wide points: Dominant CD4 TCR responses targeted spike regions 160-218 and 743-854. In all cases, repertoires were sampled only after the peak T cell response. The study reported that nearly half of spike-specific TCRs target unmutated variant regions.

Here the sequenced sample was peripheral blood, taken on day 0 of AZD1222 vaccination. The sequence was collected from an adult in good health. The V call is TRBV19, the J call TRBJ1-6; D possibly corresponds to TRBD1 (5 bases). This CDR3 is CASSMWGGDNSPLHF. CDR3 DNA: TGTGCCAGTAGTATGTGGGGCGGTGATAATTCACCCCTCCACTTT.